Following are 31 T cell receptor beta chains from one sample sequenced in a study of blood T cell repertoires in COVID-19. Profiling relied on immunoSEQ multiplex PCR, and the TCRdb table lists in-frame clones only, not all of them. The table lists 150,000 to 200,000 clones, 80% to 90% of them singletons. Sequencing input: peripheral blood. These TCRs come from a woman older than 75 with acute or convalescent COVID-19.

The chain combines TRBV10-3 with TRBJ2-1; 10 bases fit TRBD1. Germline V lookup: CDR1 ENHRY, CDR2 SYGVKD. Germline trimming cut 6 bases from V and 7 bases from J; bases unmatched to any gene: 3. The CDR3 loop spans 13 amino acids. The CDR3 is CAIRGTGDNEQFF. For the CDR3, the DNA is TGTGCCATCAGGGGGACAGGGGATAATGAGCAGTTCTTC.

The chain carries TRBV7-9 and TRBJ2-1, with D perhaps matching TRBD2 (6 bases). Trimming shortened V by 1 base and J by 5 bases, and 12 bases separated the two germline ends. The CDR3 extends over 15 amino acids. The germline CDR1 and CDR2 sequences are SEHNR and FQNEAQ (reference sequence). The CDR3 sequence is CASSLVGTGNNEQFF. The CDR3 DNA follows: TGTGCCAGCAGCTTAGTGGGGACTGGGAACAATGAGCAGTTCTTC.

The chain uses TRBV7-9 and TRBJ1-2, with D unclear. Germline V lookup: CDR1 SEHNR, CDR2 FQNEAQ (reference sequence). CDR3 length: 14 amino acids. Trimming pared 2 bases from V and 8 bases from J, leaving 15 bases between. CDR3 residues: CASSLSSGSWGYTF. The CDR3 nucleotides are TGTGCCAGCAGCTTAAGTAGCGGCAGTTGGGGCTACACCTTC.

This rearrangement joins TRBV19 to TRBJ2-7; the D gene is possibly TRBD2 (7 bases). The CDR3 has 17 residues. V was pared by 4 bases and J by 3 bases, with 22 bases between. Germline lookup yields CDR1 LNHDA and CDR2 SQIVND (reference sequence). The CDR3 protein is CASSSESRTAGSYEQYF. The CDR3 nucleotides read TGTGCCAGTAGTAGTGAATCCCGGACAGCGGGGAGCTACGAGCAGTACTTC.

The chain links TRBV2 to TRBJ1-2; 7 bases line up with TRBD1. In germline, CDR1 is SNHLY, CDR2 FYNNEI. V lost 0 bases and J lost 5; bases outside the gene matches: 3. CDR3 length equals 14 residues. The DNA of the CDR3 is TGTGCCAGCAGTGAAGCGGCAGGGGGATATGGCTACACCTTC. It encodes CASSEAAGGYGYTF. The variable domain in full, completed from reference TRBV2 and TRBJ1-2, reads EPEVTQTPSHQVTQMGQEVILRCVPISNHLYFYWYRQILGQKVEFLVSFYNNEISEKSEIFDDQFSVERPDGSNFTLKIRSTKLEDSAMYFCASSEAAGGYGYTFGSGTRLTVV.

The chain is built from TRBV6-5 and TRBJ1-2; perhaps TRBD1 as D (5 bases). Germline CDR1 MNHEY, CDR2 SVGAGI. This CDR3 contains 12 residues. The V and J ends lost 6 bases and 7 bases respectively, with 12 bases between them. The CDR3: CASSQGFTGYTF. As DNA, the CDR3 is TGTGCCAGCAGCCAGGGTTTCACTGGCTACACCTTC.

The chain joins TRBV3-1 (or the pseudogene TRBV3-2) to TRBJ2-7, with 8 positions matching TRBD2. This CDR3 is 16 amino acids long. Germline trimming cut 4 bases from V and 3 bases from J; bases unmatched to any gene: 11. The germline V gene encodes CDR1 LGHDT and CDR2 YNNKEL (reference sequence). As DNA, the CDR3 is TGTGCCAGCAGCCCGATCCCGGGACTAGGTGACTACGAGCAGTACTTC. Its translation is CASSPIPGLGDYEQYF.

The chain is built from TRBV19 and TRBJ1-1; D remains unclear. V lost 8 bases, J lost 11 bases, and 18 bases lay in between. Germline V lookup: CDR1 LNHDA, CDR2 SQIVND (reference sequence). The CDR3 has 12 amino acids. Here the CDR3 reads CASAEGGLRAFF. The CDR3 nucleotides are TGTGCCAGTGCGGAAGGAGGGCTCCGGGCTTTCTTT.

The chain joins TRBV7-9 to TRBJ2-2; TRBD2 aligns across 13 bases. The CDR3 runs 17 residues. V lost 4 bases and J lost 7; bases outside the gene matches: 9. Germline loops: CDR1 SEHNR, CDR2 FQNEAQ (reference sequence). This chain's CDR3 is CASSSRTSGSMGGELFF. The DNA for the CDR3 is TGTGCCAGCAGCTCTCGGACTAGCGGGAGTATGGGCGGGGAGCTGTTTTTT.

This clone showed up just a few times. The V gene is TRBV7-2, the J gene TRBJ2-1, with 14 positions matching TRBD2. Germline values: CDR1 SGHTA, CDR2 FQGNSA. CDR3 length: 15 amino acids. The V and J ends lost 5 bases and 8 bases, in that order; junction bases with no gene match: 5. The CDR3 loop reads CASSQTSGGVDEQFF. DNA for the CDR3: TGTGCCAGCAGCCAGACTAGCGGGGGGGTCGATGAGCAGTTCTTC.

This clone was seen only once. The J gene is TRBJ2-7, the V gene TRBV11-2, with 11 bases that match TRBD2. The CDR3 extends over 14 amino acids. The germline CDR1 and CDR2 sequences are SGHAT and FQNNGV. The V gene end was trimmed by 6 bases and the J gene end by 3 bases; junction bases not matched to a gene: 4. CDR3 protein: CASRRLAGFYEQYF. DNA of the CDR3: TGTGCCAGCAGGCGACTAGCGGGATTCTACGAGCAGTACTTC.

The chain couples TRBV2 to TRBJ2-7; D is uncertain. The CDR3 spans 13 residues. In germline, CDR1 is SNHLY, CDR2 FYNNEI. V lost 7 bases to trimming and J lost 0 bases, with 10 bases between them. CDR3: CASTLGYSYEQYF. Here the CDR3 DNA reads TGTGCCAGCACCCTAGGATACTCCTACGAGCAGTACTTC.

Regarding this clone: An end of the junction does not agree with germline; a read error may underlie this. V usage is TRBV12-3 or TRBV12-4 and J usage is TRBJ2-7; 8 bases match TRBD1. This CDR3 spans 12 amino acids. The CDR3 region has the DNA TGTGCCAGCAGCCCTGGGACAGGCAGAAGTTTTTTC. Encoded protein: CASSPGTGRSFF.

The chain combines TRBV11-2 with TRBJ2-3, with TRBD1 as a possible D gene (5 bases). The CDR3 is made up of 14 amino acids. Germline V gives CDR1 SGHAT, CDR2 FQNNGV. Trimming removed 3 bases from V and 5 bases from J, with 12 bases in between. CDR3 nucleotides: TGTGCCAGCAGCTTCCTCCTCCAGGGAGATACGCAGTATTTT. As protein: CASSFLLQGDTQYF.

The gene calls are TRBV3-1 (or the pseudogene TRBV3-2) and TRBJ2-7, with 10 bases identical to TRBD2. This CDR3 spans 15 amino acids. CDR1 LGHDT and CDR2 YNNKEL come from the germline V gene (reference sequence). V was clipped by 2 bases and J by 5 bases; unmatched bases: 6. The CDR3 bases are TGTGCCAGCAGCCAACCGGGACTAGCGTCGGACGAGCAGTACTTC. Protein product: CASSQPGLASDEQYF.

The chain joins TRBV19 to TRBJ2-7; 7 nucleotides align to TRBD1. Germline assignment: CDR1 LNHDA and CDR2 SQIVND (reference sequence). The CDR3 runs 14 residues. The ends lost 4 bases at V and 3 bases at J; junction bases unmatched: 6. Here the CDR3 DNA reads TGTGCCAGTAGTACAAGACAGGGTGGCTACGAGCAGTACTTC. It specifies CASSTRQGGYEQYF.

The rearrangement links TRBV7-9 to TRBJ1-1, with 8 bases aligning to TRBD1. CDR1 is SEHNR and CDR2 is FQNEAQ in the germline V gene (reference sequence). The V segment lost 5 bases and the J segment 5 bases; nucleotides outside the gene matches: 7. The CDR3 consists of 14 residues. In DNA form, the CDR3 reads TGTGCCAGCAGCGACCAGGGGGCCTATACTGAAGCTTTCTTT. Protein: CASSDQGAYTEAFF.

Comments on this clone: Germline and junction disagree at one end, which may indicate a read error. The chain carries TRBV6-1 and TRBJ2-3, with a possible D match to TRBD2 (6 bases). The CDR3 covers 16 residues. Germline CDR1 and CDR2: MNHNS and SASEGT. CDR3 loop: CASREASLARTDTQYF. DNA of the CDR3: TGTGCCAGCAGGGAAGCATCACTAGCACGCACAGATACGCAGTATTTT.

The V call is TRBV5-1, the J call TRBJ1-2; 9 bases agree with TRBD1. The CDR3 has 14 amino acids. Germline V gene sequence: CDR1 SGHRS, CDR2 YFSETQ. V gave up 2 bases and J gave up 4 bases; unmatched junction bases: 3. The CDR3 DNA is TGCGCCAGCAGCTTCCGGGACAGGGCCTATGGCTACACCTTC. Protein: CASSFRDRAYGYTF.

V usage is TRBV3-1 (or the pseudogene TRBV3-2) and J usage is TRBJ2-1, with D perhaps TRBD1 (5 bases). The CDR3 is 16 amino acids. Trimming pared 4 bases from V and 0 bases from J, leaving 13 bases between. The V gene's germline CDR1 is LGHDT and CDR2 YNNKEL (reference sequence). The CDR3 region has the DNA TGTGCCAGCAGCCTCAGGGTGGGAAGCTCCTACAATGAGCAGTTCTTC. This sequence encodes CASSLRVGSSYNEQFF.

This chain connects TRBV6-2 or TRBV6-3 to TRBJ2-3; D not resolved. Trimming shortened V by 5 bases and J by 0 bases, and 3 bases separated the two germline ends. Per germline, CDR1 MNHEY and CDR2 SVGEGT. The CDR3 length is 12 residues. This CDR3 is CASSGSTDTQYF. CDR3 sequence (DNA): TGTGCCAGCAGTGGCAGCACAGATACGCAGTATTTT.

This chain connects TRBV4-1 to TRBJ2-7, with a tentative D call TRBD1 (7 bases). Between the trimmed V and J ends, which lost 9 bases and 7 bases, there was a span of 22 bases. CDR3 length equals 14 residues. The germline V gene encodes CDR1 MGHRA and CDR2 YSYEKL. The CDR3 DNA is TGCGCCAGTCGACAGGGAATAGTCCGGGGGGAGCAGTACTTC. Its protein product is CASRQGIVRGEQYF.

The J gene is TRBJ2-3, the V gene TRBV29-1, with 9 bases aligning to TRBD2. Trimming cost V 4 bases and J 3 bases; bases outside gene matches: 5. From germline, CDR1 is SQVTM and CDR2 ANQGSEA. The length of the CDR3 is 14 residues. The CDR3 DNA follows: TGCAGCGTTGGTGGGCTAGCGGGAACAGATACGCAGTATTTT. Translated: CSVGGLAGTDTQYF.

The chain recombines TRBV6-6 with TRBJ2-5; 8 nucleotides line up with TRBD1. With V trimmed by 2 bases and J by 5 bases, 7 bases remained unmatched. The CDR3 has 15 amino acids. Germline lookup yields CDR1 MNHNY and CDR2 SVGAGI (reference sequence). CDR3: CASSYTGGYRETQYF. Here the CDR3 DNA reads TGTGCCAGCAGTTACACAGGGGGATACCGGGAGACCCAGTACTTC.

A remark on this clone: Other DNA sequences of this sample code for an identical CDR3. The rearrangement links TRBV7-9 to TRBJ2-5; TRBD2 matches 10 bases. There are 15 residues in the CDR3. J lost 1 base, V lost 5 bases, and 4 bases had no gene match. Germline V CDR1 and CDR2: SEHNR, FQNEAQ (reference sequence). CDR3 residues: CASSPGTSAQETQYF. CDR3 in DNA: TGTGCCAGCAGCCCTGGGACTAGCGCCCAAGAGACCCAGTACTTC.

V and J are TRBV7-3 and TRBJ2-2, with 9 bases fitting TRBD2. The trim removed 2 bases at V and 4 bases at J, leaving 8 bases unmatched. CDR1 SGHTA and CDR2 FQGTGA come from the germline V gene. The CDR3 has 17 amino acids. In nucleotides, the CDR3 is TGTGCCAGCAGCTTAGTAGGGACTAGCTTGGGCACCGGGGAGCTGTTTTTT. Translation gives CASSLVGTSLGTGELFF.

The gene calls are TRBV11-2 and TRBJ1-2, with a possible D match to TRBD1 (6 bases). CDR1 is SGHAT and CDR2 is FQNNGV in the germline V gene. Trimming pared 1 base from V and 6 bases from J, leaving 9 bases between. The CDR3 has 13 residues. CDR3 sequence: CASSLVQGHGYTF. The CDR3 bases are TGTGCCAGCAGCTTAGTCCAGGGGCATGGCTACACCTTC.

The CDR3 DNA follows: TGCGCCAGCAGCCAAGACTCCGGGACAGGGATCTATGGCTACACCTTC. Its protein product is CASSQDSGTGIYGYTF. The rearrangement links TRBV4-3 to TRBJ1-2, with 9 bases fitting TRBD1. The trim removed 0 bases at V and 4 bases at J, leaving 6 bases unmatched. This CDR3 spans 16 amino acids. Germline V gene sequence: CDR1 LGHNA, CDR2 YSLEER.

This clone was detected ten times or more. The V gene is TRBV25-1, the J gene TRBJ1-6, with a possible D match to TRBD1 (5 bases). Trimming shortened V by 1 base and J by 7 bases, and 14 bases separated the two germline ends. There are 16 residues in the CDR3. In germline, CDR1 is MGHDK, CDR2 SYGVNS. Here the CDR3 DNA reads TGTGCCAGCAGTGAATTCGCTGGCAGGGCGAATTCACCCCTCCACTTT. Protein sequence: CASSEFAGRANSPLHF.

This clone was seen a few times. The chain uses TRBV7-2 and TRBJ2-1; TRBD2 matches at 10 bases. V shed 3 bases and J 8 bases; nucleotides not matched to a gene: 10. CDR1 is SGHTA and CDR2 is FQGNSA in the germline V gene. The CDR3 has 16 residues. This CDR3 is CASSLATLAGGHEQFF. For the CDR3, the DNA is TGTGCCAGCAGCTTGGCTACCTTAGCGGGAGGCCATGAGCAGTTCTTC.

V gene TRBV5-6 combines with J gene TRBJ2-1, with 7 bases aligning to TRBD2. Germline CDR1 reads SGHDT; CDR2 reads YYEEEE. V lost 4 bases to trimming and J lost 2 bases; unmatched junction nucleotides: 9. This CDR3 region has 16 residues. CDR3 DNA sequence: TGTGCCAGCAGCCGAGGTCGGGGGGTTGCCTACAATGAGCAGTTCTTC. It translates to CASSRGRGVAYNEQFF.